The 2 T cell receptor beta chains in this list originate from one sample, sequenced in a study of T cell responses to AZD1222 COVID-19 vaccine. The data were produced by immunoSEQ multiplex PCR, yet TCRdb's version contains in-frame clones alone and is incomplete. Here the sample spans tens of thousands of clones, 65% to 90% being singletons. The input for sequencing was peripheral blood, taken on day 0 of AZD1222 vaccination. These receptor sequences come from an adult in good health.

The CDR3 protein is CASSYSRFTGANVLTF. CDR3 coding DNA: TGTGCCAGCAGTTACTCGAGGTTCACTGGGGCCAACGTCCTGACTTTC. The J gene is TRBJ2-6, the V gene TRBV6-5, with D unclear. The germline V gene has CDR1 MNHEY and CDR2 SVGAGI. Trimming cost V 0 bases and J 2 bases, with 8 bases left between them. The CDR3 has 16 amino acids.

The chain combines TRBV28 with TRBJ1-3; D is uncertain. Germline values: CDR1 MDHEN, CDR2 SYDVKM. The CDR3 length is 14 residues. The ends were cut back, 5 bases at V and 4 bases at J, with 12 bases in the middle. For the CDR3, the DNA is TGTGCCAGCAGTCCGCCCCAGTCCGGAAACACCATATATTTT. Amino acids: CASSPPQSGNTIYF.